The clone carrying this TCR beta chain occurred a few times. Together with a sample-barcoded 5' primer, a J-beta primer mix was included in a second PCR lasting about 7 to 11 cycles. Each CDR3 protein is one row after TCRdb ran MiXCR on the 5' RACE reads. Of 750,000 to 950,000 distinct CDR3 sequences listed, around a quarter are singletons. The data belong to a study of blood T cells in healthy people across ages. Germline lookup yields CDR1 MDHEN and CDR2 SYDVKM. V trimming: 6 bases; J trimming: 1 base; junction bases outside the gene matches: 9. The CDR3 is 17 residues long. In addition, the sample was reused for a study of T cells of mothers and their children. From that study: Donors comprised three healthy Caucasian mothers plus their six children. Mother-child pairs who were related displayed a slightly higher overlap than unrelated pairs, a difference that was non-significant.

The material sequenced was blood. The rearrangement links TRBV28 to TRBJ2-1; 10 nucleotides match TRBD2. The sequence derives from a boy aged 5-17 years in good health. CDR3 bases: TGTGCCAGCAGACCTGACGGACTAGCGGTATCCTACAATGAGCAGTTCTTC. Translation: CASRPDGLAVSYNEQFF.